This is a list of T cell receptor beta chains from one sample in a study of Ad26.COV2.S vaccination and SARS-CoV-2 variants. Sequencing was performed with immunoSEQ multiplex PCR; in TCRdb, only in-frame clones are kept and a portion is missing. The sample lists 300,000 to 400,000 clones, around 89% occurring once. The source material was peripheral blood, sampled in a trial of Ad26.COV2.S vaccine versus placebo. The receptors here all came from a person aged 18-65 years who received the Ad26.COV2.S COVID-19 vaccine or a placebo. The conserved cysteine and the conserved F or W are not part of the CDR3 here.

cdr3_aa,v_call,j_call
ASSVSLTGSNEKLF,TRBV9,TRBJ1-4
ASSKGQTNTGELF,TRBV18,TRBJ2-2
ASSAMSSPGTGNTIY,TRBV6-1,TRBJ1-3
ASSWRLRLAGGDEQY,TRBV7-9,TRBJ2-7
ASIRGSDTGELF,TRBV6-5,TRBJ2-2
ASSLTSGRAGELF,TRBV6-5,TRBJ2-2
ASGQGLGYT,TRBV19,TRBJ1-2
ASRKLDGSEAF,TRBV12-3/TRBV12-4,TRBJ1-1
ASSRRLAGYQETQY,TRBV6-4,TRBJ2-5
ASSRIRAGNTYGYT,TRBV11-2,TRBJ1-2
ASSQDANPGTDTQY,TRBV3-1/TRBV3-2,TRBJ2-3
ASSWGTASNQPQH,TRBV5-1,TRBJ1-5
ASSERPNTEAF,TRBV6-1,TRBJ1-1
ASSAQGSANYGYT,TRBV9,TRBJ1-2
ASSSQERPMNTEAF,TRBV7-9,TRBJ1-1
ASSIGVGPVAAGELF,TRBV19,TRBJ2-2
AWRWGIMNTEAF,TRBV30,TRBJ1-1